This T cell receptor beta chain was captured by sequencing in a study of blood T cell repertoires in COVID-19. Everyone who took part was roughly 18 to 95 years old, and they came from 20 to 25 US areas. Exposed volunteers were people who met a COVID-19 case within 2 weeks before study entry. As handled by the study authors: The assay estimated nucleated cells by amplifying reference gene primers. Assay: immunoSEQ multiplex PCR; the TCRdb copy retains only in-frame clones and omits some. V, J and clone size were drawn from that table, and D and trimming were deduced from the DNA. The sample carries roughly 240,000 clones, about four fifths recorded once. The CDR3 has 13 amino acids. The germline V gene encodes CDR1 MNHEY and CDR2 SMNVEV (reference sequence). The V end lost 3 bases, the J end lost 4 bases, and 7 bases lay between the germline ends.

The chain links TRBV27 to TRBJ2-1; D not certain. This TCR came from a woman aged 40 to 49 who had been exposed to COVID-19. Sequencing input: PBMCs or T cells enriched from blood (not recorded which). The DNA for the CDR3 is TGTGCCAGCAGTTTCGGTATATACAATGAGCAGTTCTTC. Translation: CASSFGIYNEQFF.